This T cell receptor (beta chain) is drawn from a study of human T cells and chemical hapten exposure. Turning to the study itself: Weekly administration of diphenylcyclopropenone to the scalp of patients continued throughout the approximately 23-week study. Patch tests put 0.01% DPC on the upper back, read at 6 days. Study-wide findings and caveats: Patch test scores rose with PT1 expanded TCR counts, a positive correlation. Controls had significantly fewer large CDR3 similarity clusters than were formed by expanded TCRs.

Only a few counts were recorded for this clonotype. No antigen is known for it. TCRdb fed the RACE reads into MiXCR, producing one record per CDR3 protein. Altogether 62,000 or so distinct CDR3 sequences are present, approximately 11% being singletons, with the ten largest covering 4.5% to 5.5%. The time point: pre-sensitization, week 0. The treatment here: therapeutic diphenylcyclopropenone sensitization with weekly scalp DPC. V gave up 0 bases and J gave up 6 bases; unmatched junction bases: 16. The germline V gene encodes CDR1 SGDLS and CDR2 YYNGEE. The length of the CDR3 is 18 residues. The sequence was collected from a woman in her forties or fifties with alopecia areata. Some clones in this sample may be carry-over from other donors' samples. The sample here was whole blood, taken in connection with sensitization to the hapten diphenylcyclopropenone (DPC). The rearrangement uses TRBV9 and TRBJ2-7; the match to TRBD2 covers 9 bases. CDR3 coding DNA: TGTGCCAGCAGCGTAGGCCTAGCGGGGTCCCAGCGGTGGTCCGAGCAGTACTTC. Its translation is CASSVGLAGSQRWSEQYF.